A single sample gave rise to the 28 T cell receptor beta chains below, sequenced in a study of vaccination effects on CD4 cells after COVID-19. TCRdb's copy holds only in-frame clones and misses some; the assay was immunoSEQ multiplex PCR. The data show around 69,000 clones, around 69% seen once. The ViraFEST assay expanded antigen-specific CD4+ T cells with viral peptide pools before sequencing. Having been cultured for 10 days, the cells underwent CD4+ T cell isolation. Participants were vaccinated with two doses of either the BNT162b2 or mRNA-1273 vaccine. No antigen has been assigned to these receptors. The sequencing used CD4+ T cells from PBMCs cultured with HCoV-229E spike peptides, collected after COVID-19 vaccination. These receptors all stem from a human donor who received a COVID-19 vaccine.

This clone was counted a single time. The chain employs TRBV28 and TRBJ2-4; D ambiguous. Trimming cost V 0 bases and J 0 bases, with 3 bases left between them. The germline V gene encodes CDR1 MDHEN and CDR2 SYDVKM. CDR3 size: 14 residues. This chain's CDR3 is CASSLWEAKNIQYF. The DNA of the CDR3 is TGTGCCAGCAGTTTATGGGAAGCCAAAAACATTCAGTACTTC.

J is TRBJ2-6 and V is TRBV4-1; no reliable D call. Germline V gene lookup returns CDR1 MGHRA and CDR2 YSYEKL. The V end was cut by 3 bases, the J end by 0 bases, with 6 bases between. The CDR3 runs 15 residues. CDR3 region: CASSQWSSGANVLTF. For the CDR3, the DNA is TGCGCCAGCAGCCAGTGGAGCTCTGGGGCCAACGTCCTGACTTTC.

The rearrangement links TRBV30 to TRBJ1-2, with 8 bases identical to TRBD1. Germline assignment: CDR1 GTSNPN and CDR2 SVGIG (reference sequence). CDR3 size: 15 residues. Trimming at V came to 0 bases and at J to 5 bases, leaving 8 bases not matched to a gene. CDR3 in amino acids: CAWSVAQGAMYGYTF. DNA of the CDR3: TGTGCCTGGAGTGTAGCGCAGGGGGCTATGTATGGCTACACCTTC.

The rearrangement uses TRBV2 and TRBJ1-4; weak D call: TRBD1 (5 bases). This CDR3 region has 15 residues. With 2 bases removed from V and 4 bases from J, the gap between germline ends came to 11 bases. Per the germline V gene, CDR1 is SNHLY and CDR2 is FYNNEI. CDR3 sequence: CASSERPGFNEKLFF. The CDR3 DNA sequence: TGTGCCAGCAGTGAAAGGCCAGGGTTTAATGAAAAACTGTTTTTT.

This clone has only a few counts. The J gene is TRBJ2-2, the V gene TRBV5-1; D gene uncertain. The V end was cut by 0 bases, the J end by 6 bases, with 15 bases between. From germline, CDR1 is SGHRS and CDR2 YFSETQ. The CDR3 length is 16 residues. CDR3 region: CASSLGRVGLAGELFF. The CDR3 DNA sequence: TGCGCCAGCAGCTTGGGAAGGGTCGGTTTGGCCGGGGAGCTGTTTTTT.

The J gene is TRBJ2-1, the V gene TRBV5-1; TRBD2 matches 9 bases. The CDR3 sequence is 15 residues long. Trimming took 0 bases from V and 8 from J; bases not matched to a gene: 6. Germline values: CDR1 SGHRS, CDR2 YFSETQ. Written as DNA, the CDR3 is TGCGCCAGCAGCTTGGGGGCTAGCGGGGTGGATGAGCAGTTCTTC. Translation gives CASSLGASGVDEQFF.

In its sample, this clone was seen a few times. J is TRBJ1-1 and V is TRBV15; D perhaps matches TRBD1 (6 bases). Trimming stripped 0 bases from V and 4 bases from J, with 12 bases between. There are 15 residues in the CDR3. Germline V gene data show CDR1 as LNHNV and CDR2 as YYDKDF (reference sequence). CDR3 residues: CATSRDIQGGTEAFF. The DNA of the CDR3 is TGTGCCACCAGCAGAGATATACAGGGAGGCACTGAAGCTTTCTTT. The complete variable domain, with remaining parts taken from reference TRBV15 and TRBJ1-1, reads DAMVIQNPRYQVTQFGKPVTLSCSQTLNHNVMYWYQQKSSQAPKLLFHYYDKDFNNEADTPDNFQSRRPNTSFCFLDIRSPGLGDTAMYLCATSRDIQGGTEAFFGQGTRLTVV.

This chain connects TRBV24-1 to TRBJ2-3; D possibly corresponds to TRBD2 (6 bases). The germline CDR1 and CDR2 sequences are KGHDR and SFDVKD. The CDR3 contains 13 residues. V dropped 7 bases and J dropped 6 bases, with 13 bases sitting between them. The CDR3 DNA reads TGTGCCACCAGCCGCAGGGACTTGGATACGCAGTATTTT. Protein: CATSRRDLDTQYF.

The chain links TRBV4-2 to TRBJ1-6, with D unclear. Germline V gene lookup returns CDR1 LGHNA and CDR2 YNFKEQ. This CDR3 region has 15 residues. V was clipped by 0 bases and J by 4 bases, with 7 bases between them. CDR3 residues: CASSQDSLYNSPLHF. CDR3 nucleotides: TGTGCCAGCAGCCAAGACAGTTTATATAATTCACCCCTCCACTTT.

This clone was seen a few times. J is TRBJ1-5 and V is TRBV12-3 or TRBV12-4; D not certain. The CDR3 length is 13 residues. V was shortened by 5 bases and J by 4 bases, with 9 bases between the two germline ends. CDR3 amino acids: CASSTDGNQPQHF. In DNA, the CDR3 is TGTGCCAGCAGTACGGACGGGAATCAGCCCCAGCATTTT.

This clone showed up just once. The rearrangement joins TRBV3-1 (or the pseudogene TRBV3-2) to TRBJ2-5; 7 bases line up with TRBD1. V trimming: 5 bases; J trimming: 4 bases; junction bases outside the gene matches: 7. The CDR3 totals 14 residues. The germline gives CDR1 LGHDT, CDR2 YNNKEL (reference sequence). Here the CDR3 reads CASSSKTGSETQYF. The CDR3, as DNA: TGTGCCAGCAGCTCAAAGACAGGGTCAGAGACCCAGTACTTC.

The chain is built from TRBV6-4 and TRBJ1-6; TRBD1 is a possible D gene (5 bases). Trimming took 7 bases from V and 7 from J, leaving 14 bases between them. The CDR3 sequence is 14 residues long. CDR1 and CDR2 (germline): MRHNA, SNTAGT. CDR3: CASNQQGNNSPLHF. The CDR3 DNA follows: TGTGCCAGCAACCAGCAGGGTAACAATTCACCCCTCCACTTT.

This rearrangement joins TRBV2 to TRBJ1-1; TRBD1 matches 11 bases. The CDR3 contains 14 residues. V dropped 6 bases and J dropped 5; count of bases not matched to a gene: 5. From germline, CDR1 is SNHLY and CDR2 FYNNEI. The CDR3 nucleotides are TGTGCCAGCAGACGGACAGGGGGCTGGACTGAAGCTTTCTTT. Amino acids: CASRRTGGWTEAFF. Complete variable domain (other parts from reference TRBV2 and TRBJ1-1): EPEVTQTPSHQVTQMGQEVILRCVPISNHLYFYWYRQILGQKVEFLVSFYNNEISEKSEIFDDQFSVERPDGSNFTLKIRSTKLEDSAMYFCASRRTGGWTEAFFGQGTRLTVV.

The gene calls are TRBV30 and TRBJ2-5; TRBD1 agrees at 7 bases. The CDR3 covers 13 residues. From germline, CDR1 is GTSNPN and CDR2 SVGIG (reference sequence). V trimming: 5 bases; J trimming: 8 bases; junction bases outside the gene matches: 11. The CDR3 protein is CAWYPGTVGTQYF. CDR3 sequence (DNA): TGTGCCTGGTACCCCGGGACAGTGGGAACCCAGTACTTC.

The chain employs TRBV3-1 (or the pseudogene TRBV3-2) and TRBJ1-4; D gene ambiguous. CDR3 length: 15 residues. V was clipped by 0 bases and J by 4 bases, with 9 bases between them. Germline V lookup: CDR1 LGHDT, CDR2 YNNKEL (reference sequence). CDR3 region: CASSQELVVNEKLFF. The CDR3 DNA follows: TGTGCCAGCAGCCAAGAACTAGTAGTTAATGAAAAACTGTTTTTT.

The CDR3 loop reads CASRDQGSNTGELFF. CDR3 DNA sequence: TGCGCCAGCAGGGACCAGGGCAGTAACACCGGGGAGCTGTTTTTT. This chain links TRBV5-1 with TRBJ2-2, with D perhaps matching TRBD1 (5 bases). There are 15 residues in the CDR3. From germline, CDR1 is SGHRS and CDR2 YFSETQ. The V gene lost 5 bases and the J gene lost 2 bases, with 13 bases spanning the gap.

The J gene is TRBJ2-5, the V gene TRBV7-3; D perhaps matches TRBD2 (5 bases). V gave up 5 bases and J gave up 5 bases, with 18 bases separating them. Looked up from germline, CDR1 is SGHTA and CDR2 is FQGTGA. This CDR3 comprises 15 residues. The CDR3 DNA follows: TGTGCCAGCAGCCCAGGACGGGGTGGGGTTGAGACCCAGTACTTC. Translated: CASSPGRGGVETQYF.

The chain employs TRBV5-1 and TRBJ2-5, with D unclear. Between the trimmed V and J ends, which lost 4 bases and 2 bases, there was a span of 9 bases. CDR3 length equals 13 residues. CDR1 SGHRS and CDR2 YFSETQ come from the germline V gene. CDR3 in amino acids: CASSDTVQETQYF. CDR3 DNA sequence: TGCGCCAGCAGCGATACTGTTCAAGAGACCCAGTACTTC.

The chain links TRBV7-2 to TRBJ2-7, with 13 bases fitting TRBD2. The CDR3 has 15 residues. V was pared by 5 bases and J by 1 base, with 2 bases of the junction left unmatched. Germline lookup yields CDR1 SGHTA and CDR2 FQGNSA. CDR3 amino acids: CASSPGLAGSYEQYV. The CDR3 region has the DNA TGTGCCAGCAGCCCGGGACTAGCGGGGTCCTACGAGCAGTACGTC.

This clone has just a few counts. The chain recombines TRBV24-1 with TRBJ2-7, with D uncertain. V lost 7 bases and J lost 5, with 14 bases in between. CDR1 and CDR2 from the germline V gene are KGHDR and SFDVKD. This CDR3 spans 13 amino acids. For the CDR3, the DNA is TGTGCCACCAGCCACCGAAAGGAGAACGAGCAGTACGTC. Translated: CATSHRKENEQYV.

The CDR3 DNA is TGTGCCAGCAGCCACGGGCCGACTAAGGCCCAGCATTTT. It encodes CASSHGPTKAQHF. V is TRBV3-1 (or the pseudogene TRBV3-2) and J is TRBJ1-5; D unclear. The CDR3 is 13 residues long. Germline-derived CDR1 and CDR2 are LGHDT and YNNKEL (reference sequence). The V end was cut by 3 bases, the J end by 11 bases, with 14 bases between.

This CDR3 is CASSELRTSEAFF. Written as DNA, the CDR3 is TGTGCCAGCAGTGAACTAAGGACGTCTGAAGCTTTCTTT. This sequence joins TRBV2 and TRBJ1-1; D remains ambiguous. Germline loops: CDR1 SNHLY, CDR2 FYNNEI. V was shortened by 2 bases and J by 6 bases, with 10 bases between the two germline ends. CDR3 length: 13 residues.

This rearrangement joins TRBV6-5 to TRBJ1-3; D not certain. The ends were cut back, 7 bases at V and 0 bases at J, with 10 bases in the middle. The CDR3 sequence is 14 residues long. Germline V gene sequence: CDR1 MNHEY, CDR2 SVGAGI. The CDR3 nucleotides read TGTGCCAGCACCTTGTGGGGCTCTGGAAACACCATATATTTT. As protein: CASTLWGSGNTIYF.

As to this clone: At the DNA level, this CDR3 is encoded by other sequences in the same sample as well. This chain links TRBV6-5 with TRBJ1-2, with 7 bases lining up with TRBD1. V was pared by 0 bases and J by 8 bases, with 6 bases of the junction left unmatched. Per germline, CDR1 MNHEY and CDR2 SVGAGI. There are 14 residues in the CDR3. The CDR3 protein is CASSYSTGRGGYTF. CDR3 DNA sequence: TGTGCCAGCAGTTACTCGACAGGGCGAGGGGGCTACACCTTC.

The V and J genes are TRBV5-4 and TRBJ1-2, with D uncertain. CDR1 is SGHNT and CDR2 is YYREEE in the germline V gene (reference sequence). This CDR3 comprises 15 residues. Trimming removed 0 bases at V and 8 bases at J, with 17 bases between. CDR3 coding DNA: TGTGCCAGCAGCTTGGAGGGCGGCAGCTCGGGGGGCTACACCTTC. As protein: CASSLEGGSSGGYTF.

The chain recombines TRBV6-2 or TRBV6-3 with TRBJ1-5, with a weak D call TRBD1 (5 bases). Trimming pared 7 bases from V and 0 bases from J, leaving 13 bases between. The CDR3 loop spans 15 amino acids. Germline V gene sequence: CDR1 MNHEY, CDR2 SVGEGT. CDR3 region: CASNPRDGSNQPQHF. The CDR3 DNA reads as TGTGCCAGCAACCCACGGGACGGTAGCAATCAGCCCCAGCATTTT.

The gene calls are TRBV30 and TRBJ1-6, with TRBD1 matching over 7 bases. This CDR3 comprises 16 residues. CDR1 is GTSNPN and CDR2 is SVGIG in the germline V gene (reference sequence). The V and J ends lost 3 bases and 1 base, in that order; junction bases with no gene match: 6. The CDR3 DNA reads TGTGCCTGGAGGGGGACAGTCCATTCCTATAATTCACCCCTCCACTTT. Amino acid sequence: CAWRGTVHSYNSPLHF.

The sample holds a few counts of this clone. The chain is built from TRBV2 and TRBJ1-6, with 10 nucleotides matching TRBD1. The CDR3 totals 15 residues. The V segment lost 4 bases and the J segment 9 bases; nucleotides outside the gene matches: 6. The germline V gene encodes CDR1 SNHLY and CDR2 FYNNEI. CDR3 amino acids: CASSGYGTGASPLHF. In nucleotides, the CDR3 is TGTGCCAGCAGTGGTTATGGGACAGGGGCTTCACCCCTCCACTTT.